This TCR beta chain was retrieved from a study of a mutant IDH1 vaccine in newly diagnosed glioma. Looking at the study overall: Treated patients had a mean age of roughly 39 years and a roughly 62% male, around 40% female split. Most patients had received both radiotherapy and temozolomide, the prior options being radiotherapy, temozolomide, or both. Study-wide points: Induction of immune responses by the vaccine occurred in 85% to 95% of patients.

Stated time point: week 23, last vaccination. Vaccinated patients received 300 ug of mutant IDH1 20-mer peptide per dose, with topical imiquimod. Donors had new WHO grade 3 or 4 IDH1-mutant, ATRX-lost astrocytomas. A remark on this clone: What it binds is not known.

Germline-derived CDR1 and CDR2 are SGHTA and FQGNSA. Trimming took off 1 base at V and 4 bases at J, with 8 bases between the two ends. The CDR3 has 15 amino acids. Measured with immunoSEQ multiplex PCR; TCRdb has only the in-frame clones, and not every one. The table records about 60,000 clones, under 90% of them present only once. The TCR sequence derives from a man between 18 and 35 years old with glioma. The sample consisted of PBMCs, taken from a glioma patient whose treatment included an IDH1 peptide vaccine. This chain joins TRBV7-2 and TRBJ2-6; D tentatively fits TRBD1 or TRBD2 (5 bases each). CDR3 bases: TGTGCCAGCAGCTTAGGGGGGTCCGGGGCCAACGTCCTGACTTTC. Translation: CASSLGGSGANVLTF.